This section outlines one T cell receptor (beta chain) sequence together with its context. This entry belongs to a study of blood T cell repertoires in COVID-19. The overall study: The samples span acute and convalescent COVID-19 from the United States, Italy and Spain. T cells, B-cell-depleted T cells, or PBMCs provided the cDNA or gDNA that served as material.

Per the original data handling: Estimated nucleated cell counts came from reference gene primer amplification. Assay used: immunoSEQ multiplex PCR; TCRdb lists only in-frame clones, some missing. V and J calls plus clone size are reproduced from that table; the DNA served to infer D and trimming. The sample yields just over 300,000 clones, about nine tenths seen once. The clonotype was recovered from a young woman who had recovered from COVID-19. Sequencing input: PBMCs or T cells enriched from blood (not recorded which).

The CDR3 loop is CSVVWEQSYNEQFF. CDR3 in DNA: TGCAGCGTTGTTTGGGAGCAGTCCTACAATGAGCAGTTCTTC. The chain has TRBV29-1 and TRBJ2-1; maybe TRBD2 (5 bases). The CDR3 is made up of 14 amino acids. Germline values: CDR1 SQVTM, CDR2 ANQGSEA. The V end lost 4 bases, the J end lost 1 base, and 11 bases lay between the germline ends.